The sample holds a few counts of the clone carrying this T cell receptor (beta chain). The antigen is unknown. V was clipped by 6 bases and J by 6 bases; unmatched bases: 15. The germline CDR1 and CDR2 sequences are LNHNV and YYDKDF (reference sequence). This CDR3 region has 16 residues. The data derive from a study of response to subunit inactivated influenza vaccine. Study results and limitations: The authors suggested that every seasonal influenza vaccination recruits few new T cells.

TCRdb called the RT-PCR reads again in MiXCR, with one record for every CDR3 protein. The data show roughly 500,000 distinct CDR3 sequences, 16% seen once. The sample in question was CD4+ T cells sorted from PBMCs, obtained approximately 25 months after vaccination. The rearrangement links TRBV15 to TRBJ2-3; 7 bases line up with TRBD2. This sequence originates from a man between 50 and 69 years old who received an inactivated influenza vaccine. The DNA for the CDR3 is TGTGCCACCAGTCCCCTGGGGGGGGGACTTCGGGATACGCAGTATTTT. Translating gives CATSPLGGGLRDTQYF.